The sample holds a few counts of the clone carrying this T cell receptor (beta chain). Germline values: CDR1 LNHNV, CDR2 YYDKDF (reference sequence). V was pared by 4 bases and J by 7 bases, with 14 bases between. The CDR3 loop spans 13 amino acids. TCRdb keeps only in-frame clones here, not all; method: immunoSEQ multiplex PCR. In the table there are hundreds of thousands of clones, about 80% of which are singletons. The data originate from a study of shared T cell receptors in the human thymus. These data were also reused for a study on human thymus T cells. From that paper: The study used thymus tissue resected during corrective heart surgery. Highly overlapping thymic repertoires among unrelated individuals were reported in related research.

Input material: thymocytes. The V and J genes are TRBV15 and TRBJ2-7; TRBD2 might be the D (5 bases). The receptor comes from a boy younger than two with a congenital heart defect. The CDR3 sequence: CATSKKGTGEQYF. The CDR3 DNA follows: TGTGCCACCAGCAAAAAGGGAACGGGGGAGCAGTACTTC.